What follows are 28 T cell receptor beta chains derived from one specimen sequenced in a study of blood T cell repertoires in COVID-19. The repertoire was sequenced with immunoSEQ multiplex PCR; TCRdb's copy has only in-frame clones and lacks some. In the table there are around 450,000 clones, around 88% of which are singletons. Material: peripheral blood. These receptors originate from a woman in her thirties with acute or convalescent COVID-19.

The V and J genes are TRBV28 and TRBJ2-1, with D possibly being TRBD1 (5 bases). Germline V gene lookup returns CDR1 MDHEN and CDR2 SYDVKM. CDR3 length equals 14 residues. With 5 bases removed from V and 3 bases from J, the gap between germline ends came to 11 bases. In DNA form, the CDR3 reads TGTGCCAGCAGTCGACAGCCGCACTACAATGAGCAGTTCTTC. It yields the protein CASSRQPHYNEQFF.

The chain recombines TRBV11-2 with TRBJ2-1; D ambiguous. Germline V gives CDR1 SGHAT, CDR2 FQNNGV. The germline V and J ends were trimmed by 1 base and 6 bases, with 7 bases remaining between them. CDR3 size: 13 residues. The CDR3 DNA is TGTGCCAGCAGCTTAGGCCGAGCCAATGAGCAGTTCTTC. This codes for CASSLGRANEQFF.

CDR3 sequence: CASSQRFAGGPKHHTQYF. CDR3 in DNA: TGTGCCAGCAGCCAACGGTTTGCGGGGGGGCCAAAACATCATACGCAGTATTTT. The chain uses TRBV3-1 (or the pseudogene TRBV3-2) and TRBJ2-3, with TRBD2 identical over 9 bases. J was trimmed by 7 bases and V by 2 bases; bases with no gene match: 16. Germline CDR1 is LGHDT and CDR2 is YNNKEL (reference sequence). The CDR3 sequence is 18 residues long.

The CDR3 coding sequence is TGTGCCATCAGGGGACAGTTGAACACTGAAGCTTTCTTT. The encoded protein is CAIRGQLNTEAFF. The rearrangement links TRBV10-3 to TRBJ1-1, with 7 bases identical to TRBD1. Germline assignment: CDR1 ENHRY and CDR2 SYGVKD. The CDR3 consists of 13 residues. V dropped 6 bases and J dropped 0; count of bases not matched to a gene: 1.

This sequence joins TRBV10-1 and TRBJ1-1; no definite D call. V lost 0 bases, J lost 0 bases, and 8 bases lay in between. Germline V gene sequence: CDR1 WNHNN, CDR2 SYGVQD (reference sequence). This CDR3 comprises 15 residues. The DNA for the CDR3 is TGCGCCAGCAGTGAGTCGATGACACTGAACACTGAAGCTTTCTTT. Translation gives CASSESMTLNTEAFF.

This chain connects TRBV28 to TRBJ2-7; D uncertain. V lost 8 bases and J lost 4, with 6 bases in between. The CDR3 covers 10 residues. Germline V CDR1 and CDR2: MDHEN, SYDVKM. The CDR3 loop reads CASGTYEQYF. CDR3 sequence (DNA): TGTGCCAGCGGCACGTACGAGCAGTACTTC.

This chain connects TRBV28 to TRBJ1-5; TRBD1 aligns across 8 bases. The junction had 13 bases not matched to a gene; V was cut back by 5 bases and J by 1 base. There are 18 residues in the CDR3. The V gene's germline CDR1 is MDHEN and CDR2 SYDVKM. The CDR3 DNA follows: TGTGCCAGCAGTAAAAACCCCAGGGGGCGAGGGAGCAATCAGCCCCAGCATTTT. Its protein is CASSKNPRGRGSNQPQHF.

This CDR3 is CASSWTGSGNTIYF. The DNA of the CDR3 is TGTGCCAGCAGCTGGACAGGGTCTGGAAACACCATATATTTT. This chain joins TRBV5-5 and TRBJ1-3; 8 nucleotides align to TRBD1. The CDR3 is made up of 14 amino acids. Germline CDR1 SGHKS, CDR2 YYEKEE (reference sequence). V lost 3 bases, J lost 1 base, and 0 bases stayed unmatched.

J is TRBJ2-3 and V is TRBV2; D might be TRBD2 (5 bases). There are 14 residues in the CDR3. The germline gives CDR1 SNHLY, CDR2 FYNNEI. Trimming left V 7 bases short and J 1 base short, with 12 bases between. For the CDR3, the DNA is TGTGCCAGCATTCGGGGTCGTGGCACAGATACGCAGTATTTT. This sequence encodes CASIRGRGTDTQYF.

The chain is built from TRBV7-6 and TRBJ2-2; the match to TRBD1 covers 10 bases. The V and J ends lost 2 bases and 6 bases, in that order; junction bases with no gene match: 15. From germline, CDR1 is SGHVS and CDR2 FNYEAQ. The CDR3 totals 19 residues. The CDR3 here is CASSLLVNRDRGGPGELFF. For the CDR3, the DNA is TGTGCCAGCAGCTTATTGGTTAACCGGGACAGGGGAGGCCCCGGGGAGCTGTTTTTT.

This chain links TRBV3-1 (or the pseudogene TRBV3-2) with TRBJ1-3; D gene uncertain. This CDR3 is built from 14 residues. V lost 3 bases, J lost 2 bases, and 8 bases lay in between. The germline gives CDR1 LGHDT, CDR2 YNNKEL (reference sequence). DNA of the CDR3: TGTGCCAGCAGCCATGAGGGTCCTGGAAACACCATATATTTT. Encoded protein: CASSHEGPGNTIYF.

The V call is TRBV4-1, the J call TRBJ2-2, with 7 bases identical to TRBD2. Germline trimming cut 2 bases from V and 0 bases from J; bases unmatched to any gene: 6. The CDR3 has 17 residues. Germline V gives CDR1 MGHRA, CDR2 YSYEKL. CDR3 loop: CASSQRSGGTNTGELFF. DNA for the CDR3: TGCGCCAGCAGCCAAAGATCGGGGGGAACGAACACCGGGGAGCTGTTTTTT.

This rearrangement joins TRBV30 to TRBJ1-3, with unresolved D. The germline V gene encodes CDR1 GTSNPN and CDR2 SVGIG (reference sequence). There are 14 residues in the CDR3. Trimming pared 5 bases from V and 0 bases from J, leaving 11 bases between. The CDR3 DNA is TGTGCCTGGGCCCCCAGGCTCTCTGGAAACACCATATATTTT. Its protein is CAWAPRLSGNTIYF.

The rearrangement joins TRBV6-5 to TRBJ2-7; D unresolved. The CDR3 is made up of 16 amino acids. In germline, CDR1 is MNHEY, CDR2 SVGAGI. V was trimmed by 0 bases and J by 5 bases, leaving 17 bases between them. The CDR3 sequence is CASSYSRQQPLDEQYF. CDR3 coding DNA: TGTGCCAGCAGTTACTCGAGGCAACAACCTTTGGACGAGCAGTACTTC.

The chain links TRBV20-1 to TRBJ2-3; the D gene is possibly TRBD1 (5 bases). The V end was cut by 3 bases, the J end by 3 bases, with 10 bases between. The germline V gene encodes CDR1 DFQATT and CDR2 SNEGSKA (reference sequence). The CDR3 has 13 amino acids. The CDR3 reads CSASPGITDTQYF. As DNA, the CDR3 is TGCAGTGCTAGTCCAGGGATAACAGATACGCAGTATTTT.

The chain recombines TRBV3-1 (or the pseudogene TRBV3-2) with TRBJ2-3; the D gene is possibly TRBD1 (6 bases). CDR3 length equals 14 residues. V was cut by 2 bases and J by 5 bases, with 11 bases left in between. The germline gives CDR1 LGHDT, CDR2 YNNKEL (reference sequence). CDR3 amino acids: CASSQPARGDTQYF. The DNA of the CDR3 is TGTGCCAGCAGCCAACCCGCCAGGGGAGATACGCAGTATTTT.

The CDR3 loop is CASSQVGSGGNGYTF. The CDR3 coding sequence is TGCGCCAGCAGCCAAGTGGGTTCGGGGGGGAATGGCTACACCTTC. The chain employs TRBV4-1 and TRBJ1-2; weak D call: TRBD1 (5 bases). Trimming cost V 1 base and J 6 bases, with 15 bases left between them. Germline CDR1 and CDR2: MGHRA and YSYEKL. The CDR3 consists of 15 residues.

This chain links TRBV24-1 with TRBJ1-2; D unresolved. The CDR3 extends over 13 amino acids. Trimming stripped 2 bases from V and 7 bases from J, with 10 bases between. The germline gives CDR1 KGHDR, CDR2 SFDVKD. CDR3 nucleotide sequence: TGTGCCACCAGTGATTCTACAGTACCTGGCTACACCTTC. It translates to CATSDSTVPGYTF.

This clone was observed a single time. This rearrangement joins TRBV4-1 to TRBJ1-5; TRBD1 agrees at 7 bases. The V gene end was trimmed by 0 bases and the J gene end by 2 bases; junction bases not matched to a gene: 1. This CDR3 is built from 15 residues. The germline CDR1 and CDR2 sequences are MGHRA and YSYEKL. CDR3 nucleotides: TGCGCCAGCAGCCAAGAAACAGGGGGCAATCAGCCCCAGCATTTT. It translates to CASSQETGGNQPQHF.

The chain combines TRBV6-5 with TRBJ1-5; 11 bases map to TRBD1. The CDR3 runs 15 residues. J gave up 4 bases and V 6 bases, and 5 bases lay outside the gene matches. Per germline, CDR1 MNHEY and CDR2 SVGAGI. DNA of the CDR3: TGTGCCAGCAGCGCCGGGACAGGGGGAAATCAGCCCCAGCATTTT. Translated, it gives CASSAGTGGNQPQHF.

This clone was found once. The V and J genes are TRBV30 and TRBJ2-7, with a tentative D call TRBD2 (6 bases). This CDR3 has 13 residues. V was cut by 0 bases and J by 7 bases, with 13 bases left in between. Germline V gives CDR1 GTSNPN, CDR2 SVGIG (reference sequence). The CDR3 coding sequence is TGTGCCTGGAGTGTATTAGGAGGGGTGGAGCAGTACTTC. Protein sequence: CAWSVLGGVEQYF. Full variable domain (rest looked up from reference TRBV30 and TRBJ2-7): SQTIHQWPATLVQPVGSPLSLECTVEGTSNPNLYWYRQAAGRGLQLLFYSVGIGQISSEVPQNLSASRPQDRQFILSSKKLLLSDSGFYLCAWSVLGGVEQYFGPGTRLTVT.

The CDR3 DNA sequence: TGTGCCAGCAGCTTAGGCAGGGGGCTGGTTAATTCACCCCTCCACTTT. The encoded protein is CASSLGRGLVNSPLHF. V gene TRBV7-9 combines with J gene TRBJ1-6, with 8 bases matching TRBD1. Trimming removed 1 base from V and 6 bases from J; junction bases left unmatched: 5. The germline V gene encodes CDR1 SEHNR and CDR2 FQNEAQ (reference sequence). This CDR3 spans 16 amino acids.

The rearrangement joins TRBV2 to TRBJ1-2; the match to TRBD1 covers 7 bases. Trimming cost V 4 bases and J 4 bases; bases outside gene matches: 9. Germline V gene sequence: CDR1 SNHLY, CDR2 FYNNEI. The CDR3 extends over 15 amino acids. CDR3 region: CASSVEDRLFYGYTF. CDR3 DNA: TGTGCCAGCAGTGTAGAGGACAGGCTTTTCTATGGCTACACCTTC.

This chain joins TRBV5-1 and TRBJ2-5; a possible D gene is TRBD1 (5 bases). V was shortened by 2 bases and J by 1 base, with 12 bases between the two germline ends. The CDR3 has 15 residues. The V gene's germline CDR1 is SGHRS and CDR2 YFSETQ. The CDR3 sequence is CASSFPGSGQETQYF. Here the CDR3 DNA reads TGCGCCAGCAGCTTTCCAGGGTCAGGCCAAGAGACCCAGTACTTC. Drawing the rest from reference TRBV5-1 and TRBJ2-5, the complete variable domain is KAGVTQTPRYLIKTRGQQVTLSCSPISGHRSVSWYQQTPGQGLQFLFEYFSETQRNKGNFPGRFSGRQFSNSRSEMNVSTLELGDSALYLCASSFPGSGQETQYFGPGTRLLVL.

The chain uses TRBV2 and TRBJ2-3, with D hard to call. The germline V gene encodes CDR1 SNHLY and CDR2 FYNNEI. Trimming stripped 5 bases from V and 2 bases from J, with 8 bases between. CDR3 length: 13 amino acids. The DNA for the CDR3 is TGTGCCAGCAGTTACACCCTCACAGATACGCAGTATTTT. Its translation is CASSYTLTDTQYF.

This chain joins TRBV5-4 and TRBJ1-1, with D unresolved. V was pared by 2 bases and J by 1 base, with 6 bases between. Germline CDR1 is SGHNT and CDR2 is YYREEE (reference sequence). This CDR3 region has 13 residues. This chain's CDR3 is CASSFRENTEAFF. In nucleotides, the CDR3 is TGTGCCAGCAGCTTCCGGGAGAACACTGAAGCTTTCTTT.

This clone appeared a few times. The CDR3 is CASIGQGNLNTEAFF. The CDR3, as DNA: TGTGCCAGTATAGGACAGGGAAATCTGAACACTGAAGCTTTCTTT. The chain links TRBV19 to TRBJ1-1; TRBD1 agrees at 8 bases. The CDR3 has 15 residues. The J segment lost 0 bases and the V segment lost 7 bases, leaving 7 bases of the junction unmatched. Germline V gives CDR1 LNHDA, CDR2 SQIVND (reference sequence).

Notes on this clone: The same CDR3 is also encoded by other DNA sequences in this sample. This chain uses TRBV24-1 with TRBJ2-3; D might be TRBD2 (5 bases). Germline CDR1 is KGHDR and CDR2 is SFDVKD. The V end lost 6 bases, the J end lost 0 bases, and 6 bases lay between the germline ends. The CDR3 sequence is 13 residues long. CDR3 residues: CATSSGSTDTQYF. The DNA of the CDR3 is TGTGCCACCAGTAGCGGAAGCACAGATACGCAGTATTTT.